This entry is about one TCR beta chain. Using the 5' RACE reads, TCRdb records one entry per CDR3 protein without DNA. The ten most abundant clones cover 2.5% to 3% of a sample with over 350,000 distinct CDR3 sequences. The entry originates in a study of monozygotic twins with inflammatory bowel disease. Per the germline V gene, CDR1 is SGHNT and CDR2 is YYREEE (reference sequence). This CDR3 is built from 16 residues. Specimen: blood. This TCR was sampled from a human donor with ulcerative colitis or Crohn's disease, or a healthy co-twin of an affected twin (not recorded which). This rearrangement joins TRBV5-4 to TRBJ2-5; the TRBD1 assignment by TCRdb is unverifiable without DNA. The CDR3 here is CASTSLGGGLKETQYF.